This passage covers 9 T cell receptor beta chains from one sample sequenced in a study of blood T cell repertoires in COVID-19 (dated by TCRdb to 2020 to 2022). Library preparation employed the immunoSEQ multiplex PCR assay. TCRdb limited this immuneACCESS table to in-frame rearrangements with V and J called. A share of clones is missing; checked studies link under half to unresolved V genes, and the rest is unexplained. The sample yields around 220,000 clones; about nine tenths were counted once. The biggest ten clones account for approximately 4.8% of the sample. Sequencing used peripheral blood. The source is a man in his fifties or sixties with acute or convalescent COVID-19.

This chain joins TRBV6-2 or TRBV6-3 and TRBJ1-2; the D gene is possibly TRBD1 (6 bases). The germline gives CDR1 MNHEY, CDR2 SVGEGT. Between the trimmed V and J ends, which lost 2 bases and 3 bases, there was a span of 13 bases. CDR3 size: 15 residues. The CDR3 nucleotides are TGTGCCAGCAGTTACCCTCAACAGGGTTACTATGGCTACACCTTC. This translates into CASSYPQQGYYGYTF.

CDR3 DNA: TGCGCCAGCAGCCGGGGACAGGGCGCACTGAACACTGAAGCTTTCTTT. It specifies CASSRGQGALNTEAFF. This chain connects TRBV5-1 to TRBJ1-1, with 9 bases identical to TRBD1. CDR3 length: 16 amino acids. V lost 4 bases and J lost 0; bases outside the gene matches: 7. Germline assignment: CDR1 SGHRS and CDR2 YFSETQ.

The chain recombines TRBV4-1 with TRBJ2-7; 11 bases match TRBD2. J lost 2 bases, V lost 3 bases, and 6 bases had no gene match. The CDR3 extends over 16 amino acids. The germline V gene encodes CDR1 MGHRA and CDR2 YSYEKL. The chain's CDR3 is CASSQAGTSGTYEQYF. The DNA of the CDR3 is TGCGCCAGCAGCCAGGCCGGGACTAGCGGAACCTACGAGCAGTACTTC.

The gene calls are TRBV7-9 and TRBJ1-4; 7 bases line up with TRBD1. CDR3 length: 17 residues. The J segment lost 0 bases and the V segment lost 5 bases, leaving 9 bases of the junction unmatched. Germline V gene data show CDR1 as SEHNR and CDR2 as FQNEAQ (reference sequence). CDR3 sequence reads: CASSPPGQHATNEKLFF. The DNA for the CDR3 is TGTGCCAGCAGCCCGCCGGGACAGCATGCAACTAATGAAAAACTGTTTTTT.

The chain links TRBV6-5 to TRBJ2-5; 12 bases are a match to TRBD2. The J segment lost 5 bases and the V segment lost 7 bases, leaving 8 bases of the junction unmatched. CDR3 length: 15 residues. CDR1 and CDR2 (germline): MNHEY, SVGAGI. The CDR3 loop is CASNRWTSGAETQYF. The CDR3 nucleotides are TGTGCCAGCAACCGATGGACTAGCGGGGCGGAGACCCAGTACTTC.

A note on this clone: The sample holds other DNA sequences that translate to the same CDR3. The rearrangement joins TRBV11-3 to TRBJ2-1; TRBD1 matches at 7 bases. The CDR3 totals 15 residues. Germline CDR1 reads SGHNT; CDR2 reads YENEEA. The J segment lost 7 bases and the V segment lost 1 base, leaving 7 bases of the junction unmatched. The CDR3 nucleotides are TGTGCCAGCAGCTTAGGGGGGACCAGGGGGAATGAGCAGTTCTTC. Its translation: CASSLGGTRGNEQFF.

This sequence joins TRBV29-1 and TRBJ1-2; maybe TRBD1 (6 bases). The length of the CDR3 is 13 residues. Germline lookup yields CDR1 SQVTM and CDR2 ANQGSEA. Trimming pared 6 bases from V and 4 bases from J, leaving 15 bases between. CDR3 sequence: CSVHRESSYGYTF. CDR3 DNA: TGCAGCGTCCACAGGGAATCAAGCTATGGCTACACCTTC.

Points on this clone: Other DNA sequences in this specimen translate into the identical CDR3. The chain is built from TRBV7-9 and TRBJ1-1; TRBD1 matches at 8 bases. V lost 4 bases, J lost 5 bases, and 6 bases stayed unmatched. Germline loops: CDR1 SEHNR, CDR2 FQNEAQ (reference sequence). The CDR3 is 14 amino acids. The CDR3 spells CASSSRTGRTEAFF. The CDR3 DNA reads TGTGCCAGCAGCTCCCGGACAGGGCGGACTGAAGCTTTCTTT.

This CDR3 reads CASSPPPGPGYGYTF. CDR3 sequence (DNA): TGTGCCAGCAGTCCTCCCCCGGGTCCCGGCTATGGCTACACCTTC. This rearrangement joins TRBV27 to TRBJ1-2; the D is unclear. With 5 bases removed from V and 4 bases from J, the gap between germline ends came to 17 bases. This CDR3 comprises 15 residues. Germline loops: CDR1 MNHEY, CDR2 SMNVEV (reference sequence).